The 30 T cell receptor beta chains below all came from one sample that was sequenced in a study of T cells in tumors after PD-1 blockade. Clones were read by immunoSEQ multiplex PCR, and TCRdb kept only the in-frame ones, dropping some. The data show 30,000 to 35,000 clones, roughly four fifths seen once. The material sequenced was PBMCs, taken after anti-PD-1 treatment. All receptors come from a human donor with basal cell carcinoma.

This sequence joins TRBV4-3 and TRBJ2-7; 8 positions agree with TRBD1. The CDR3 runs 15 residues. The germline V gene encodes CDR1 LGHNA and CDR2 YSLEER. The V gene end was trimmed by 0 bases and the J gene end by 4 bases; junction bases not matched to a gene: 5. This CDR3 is CASSQDLGQAYEQYF. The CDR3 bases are TGCGCCAGCAGCCAAGATCTGGGACAGGCGTACGAGCAGTACTTC.

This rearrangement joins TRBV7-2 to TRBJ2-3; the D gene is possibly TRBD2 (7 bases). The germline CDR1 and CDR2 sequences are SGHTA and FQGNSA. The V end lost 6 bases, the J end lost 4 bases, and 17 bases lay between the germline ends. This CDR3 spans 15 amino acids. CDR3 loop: CASSSLAGAPDTQYF. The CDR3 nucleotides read TGTGCCAGCAGTTCGTTGGCGGGGGCCCCAGATACGCAGTATTTT.

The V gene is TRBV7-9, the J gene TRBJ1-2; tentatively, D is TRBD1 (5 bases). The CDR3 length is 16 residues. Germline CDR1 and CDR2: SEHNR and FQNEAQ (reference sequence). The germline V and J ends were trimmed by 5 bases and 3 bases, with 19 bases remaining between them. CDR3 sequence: CASSHPDRSAHYGYTF. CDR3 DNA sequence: TGTGCCAGCAGCCACCCAGACAGATCAGCCCACTATGGCTACACCTTC.

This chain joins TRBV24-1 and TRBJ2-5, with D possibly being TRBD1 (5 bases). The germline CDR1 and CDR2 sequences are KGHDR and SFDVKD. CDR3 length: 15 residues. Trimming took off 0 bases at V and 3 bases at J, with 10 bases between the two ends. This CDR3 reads CATSDLGALEETQYF. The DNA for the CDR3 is TGTGCCACCAGTGATTTGGGGGCCTTGGAAGAGACCCAGTACTTC.

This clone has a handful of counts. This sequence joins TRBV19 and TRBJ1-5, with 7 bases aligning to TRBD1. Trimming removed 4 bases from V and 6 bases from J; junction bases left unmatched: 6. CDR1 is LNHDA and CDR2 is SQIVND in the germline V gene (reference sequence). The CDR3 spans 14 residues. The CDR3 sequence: CASSKTGLGQPQHF. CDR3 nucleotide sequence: TGTGCCAGTAGTAAGACAGGGTTGGGTCAGCCCCAGCATTTT.

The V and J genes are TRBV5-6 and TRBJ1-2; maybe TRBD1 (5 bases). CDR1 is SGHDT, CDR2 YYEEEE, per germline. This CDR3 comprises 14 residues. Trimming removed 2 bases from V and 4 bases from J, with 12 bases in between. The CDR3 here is CASSLRGRTYGYTF. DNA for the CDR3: TGTGCCAGCAGCTTACGGGGGAGAACCTATGGCTACACCTTC. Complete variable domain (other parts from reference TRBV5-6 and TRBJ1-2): DAGVTQSPTHLIKTRGQQVTLRCSPKSGHDTVSWYQQALGQGPQFIFQYYEEEERQRGNFPDRFSGHQFPNYSSELNVNALLLGDSALYLCASSLRGRTYGYTFGSGTRLTVV.

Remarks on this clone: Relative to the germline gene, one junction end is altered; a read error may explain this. CDR3 nucleotides: TGTGCCAGCAGCTTGGAGGTGGTGGGGGGCTCGGACCATACCCCAACCTTT. This gives the protein CASSLEVVGGSDHTPTF. This chain links TRBV5-8 with TRBJ2-3, with D perhaps assigned TRBD1 or TRBD2 (6 bases each). Germline V gene data show CDR1 as SGHTS and CDR2 as YDEGEE. This CDR3 contains 17 residues. The whole variable domain, remainder taken from reference TRBV5-8 and TRBJ2-3, is EAGVTQSPTHLIKTRGQQATLRCSPISGHTSVYWYQQALGLGLQFLLWYDEGEERNRGNFPPRFSGRQFPNYSSELNVNALELEDSALYLCASSLEVVGGSDHTPTFGPGTRLTVL.

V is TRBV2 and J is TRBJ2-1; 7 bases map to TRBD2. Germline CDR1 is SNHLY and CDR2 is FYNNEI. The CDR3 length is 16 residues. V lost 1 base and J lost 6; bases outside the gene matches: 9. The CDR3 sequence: CASSEGVAGQGNEQFF. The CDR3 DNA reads TGTGCCAGCAGTGAAGGCGTAGCGGGCCAAGGCAATGAGCAGTTCTTC.

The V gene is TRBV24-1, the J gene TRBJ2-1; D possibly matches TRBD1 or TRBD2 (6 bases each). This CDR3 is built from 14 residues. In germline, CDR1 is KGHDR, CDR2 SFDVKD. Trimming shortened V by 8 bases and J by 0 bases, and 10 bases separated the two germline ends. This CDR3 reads CATKGGSSYNEQFF. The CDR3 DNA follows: TGTGCCACCAAGGGGGGAAGCTCCTACAATGAGCAGTTCTTC.

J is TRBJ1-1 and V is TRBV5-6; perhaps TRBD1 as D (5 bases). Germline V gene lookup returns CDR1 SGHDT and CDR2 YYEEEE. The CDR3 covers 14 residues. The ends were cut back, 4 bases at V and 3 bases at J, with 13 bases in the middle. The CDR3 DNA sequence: TGTGCCAGCAGCGTTAGGGGCGTCGACACTGAAGCTTTCTTT. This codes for CASSVRGVDTEAFF.

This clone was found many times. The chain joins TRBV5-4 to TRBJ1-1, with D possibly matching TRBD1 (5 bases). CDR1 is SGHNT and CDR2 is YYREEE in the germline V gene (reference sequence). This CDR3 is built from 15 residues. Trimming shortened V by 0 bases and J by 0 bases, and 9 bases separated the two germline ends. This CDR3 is CASSLDPTVNTEAFF. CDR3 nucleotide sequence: TGTGCCAGCAGCTTGGACCCGACAGTGAACACTGAAGCTTTCTTT.

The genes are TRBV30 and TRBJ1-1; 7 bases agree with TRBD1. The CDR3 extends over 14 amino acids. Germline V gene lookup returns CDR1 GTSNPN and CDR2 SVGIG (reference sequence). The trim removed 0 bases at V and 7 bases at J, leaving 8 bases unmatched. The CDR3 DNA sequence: TGTGCCTGGAGTGTAGAGGGGGCGCGTGGTGAAGCTTTCTTT. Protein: CAWSVEGARGEAFF.

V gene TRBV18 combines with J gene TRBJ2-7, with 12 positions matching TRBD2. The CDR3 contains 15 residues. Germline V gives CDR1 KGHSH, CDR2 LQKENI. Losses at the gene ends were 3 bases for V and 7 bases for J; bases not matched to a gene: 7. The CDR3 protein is CASSPPGLAGHEQYF. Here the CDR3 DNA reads TGTGCCAGCTCACCGCCAGGACTAGCGGGACATGAGCAGTACTTC.

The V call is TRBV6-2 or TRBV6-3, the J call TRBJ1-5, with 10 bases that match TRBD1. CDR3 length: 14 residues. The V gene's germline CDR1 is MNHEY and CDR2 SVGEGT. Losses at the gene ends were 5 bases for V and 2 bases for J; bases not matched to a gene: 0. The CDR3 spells CASSGTGGNQPQHF. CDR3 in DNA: TGTGCCAGCAGTGGGACAGGGGGCAATCAGCCCCAGCATTTT.

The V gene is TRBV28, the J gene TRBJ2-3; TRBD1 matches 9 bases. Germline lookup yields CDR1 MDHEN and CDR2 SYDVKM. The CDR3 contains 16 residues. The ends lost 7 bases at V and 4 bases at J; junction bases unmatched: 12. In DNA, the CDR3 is TGTGCCAGCATCCCTCTGTGGACAGGGGACTCAGATACGCAGTATTTT. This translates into CASIPLWTGDSDTQYF.

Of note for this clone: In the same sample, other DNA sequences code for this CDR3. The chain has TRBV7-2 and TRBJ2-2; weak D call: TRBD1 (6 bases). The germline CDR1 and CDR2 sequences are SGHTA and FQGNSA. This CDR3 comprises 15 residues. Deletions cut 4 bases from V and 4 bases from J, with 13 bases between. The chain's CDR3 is CASSSSGTTTGELFF. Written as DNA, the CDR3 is TGTGCCAGCAGCTCCTCCGGGACAACCACCGGGGAGCTGTTTTTT.

The CDR3 region has the DNA TGTGCCAGCAGGGGGACAGCTCTTGGTTCACCCCTCCACTTT. This codes for CASRGTALGSPLHF. The genes are TRBV27 and TRBJ1-6, with TRBD1 matching 7 bases. This CDR3 is 14 amino acids long. V lost 6 bases, J lost 9 bases, and 8 bases stayed unmatched. Germline values: CDR1 MNHEY, CDR2 SMNVEV (reference sequence).

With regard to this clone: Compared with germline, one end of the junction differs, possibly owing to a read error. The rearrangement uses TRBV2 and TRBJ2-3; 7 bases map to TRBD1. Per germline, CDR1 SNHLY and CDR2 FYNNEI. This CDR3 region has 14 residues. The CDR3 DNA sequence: TGTGCCAGCAGAGAAGGGGGCAATGGAGATACGCAGTATTTT. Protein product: CASREGGNGDTQYF.

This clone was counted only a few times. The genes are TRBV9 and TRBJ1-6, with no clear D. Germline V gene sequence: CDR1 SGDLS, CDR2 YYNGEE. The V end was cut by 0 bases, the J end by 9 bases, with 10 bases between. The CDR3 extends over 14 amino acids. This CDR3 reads CASSVAAESSPLHF. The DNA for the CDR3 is TGTGCCAGCAGCGTAGCGGCGGAAAGTTCACCCCTCCACTTT.

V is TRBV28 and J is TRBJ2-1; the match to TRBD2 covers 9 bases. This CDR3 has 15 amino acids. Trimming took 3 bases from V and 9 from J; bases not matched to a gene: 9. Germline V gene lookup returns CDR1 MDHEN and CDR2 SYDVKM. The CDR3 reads CASSFVSGSLGEQFF. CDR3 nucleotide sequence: TGTGCCAGCAGTTTCGTTAGCGGGAGCCTAGGTGAGCAGTTCTTC.

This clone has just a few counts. CDR3 bases: TGTGCCAGCAGTTTTGGGAGTCTGAACACCGGGGAGCTGTTTTTT. Residues: CASSFGSLNTGELFF. V usage is TRBV27 and J usage is TRBJ2-2; weak D call: TRBD2 (5 bases). CDR3 length: 15 residues. V was cut by 3 bases and J by 1 base, with 9 bases left in between. Germline assignment: CDR1 MNHEY and CDR2 SMNVEV (reference sequence).

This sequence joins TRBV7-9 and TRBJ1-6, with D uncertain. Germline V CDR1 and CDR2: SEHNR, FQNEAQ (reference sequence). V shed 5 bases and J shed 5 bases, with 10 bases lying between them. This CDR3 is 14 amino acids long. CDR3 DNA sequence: TGTGCCAGCAGCCAGGACCGGGATAATTCACCCCTCCACTTT. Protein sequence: CASSQDRDNSPLHF.

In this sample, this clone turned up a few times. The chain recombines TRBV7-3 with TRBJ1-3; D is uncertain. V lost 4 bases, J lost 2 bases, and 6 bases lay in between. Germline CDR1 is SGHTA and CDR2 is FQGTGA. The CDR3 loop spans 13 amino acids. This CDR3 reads CASSSAPGNTIYF. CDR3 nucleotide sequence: TGTGCCAGCAGCTCTGCACCTGGAAACACCATATATTTT.

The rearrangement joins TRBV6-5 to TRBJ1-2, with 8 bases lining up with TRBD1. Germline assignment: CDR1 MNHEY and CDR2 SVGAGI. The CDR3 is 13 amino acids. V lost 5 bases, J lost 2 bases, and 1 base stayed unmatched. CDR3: CASSRTGNYGYTF. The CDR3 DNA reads TGTGCCAGCAGTAGGACAGGGAACTATGGCTACACCTTC.

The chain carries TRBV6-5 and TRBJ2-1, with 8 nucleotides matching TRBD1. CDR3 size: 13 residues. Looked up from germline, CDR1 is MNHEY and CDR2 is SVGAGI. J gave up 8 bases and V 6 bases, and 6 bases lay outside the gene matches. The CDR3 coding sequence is TGTGCCAGCAGCGAGGGACAGGTGGATGAGCAGTTCTTC. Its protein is CASSEGQVDEQFF.

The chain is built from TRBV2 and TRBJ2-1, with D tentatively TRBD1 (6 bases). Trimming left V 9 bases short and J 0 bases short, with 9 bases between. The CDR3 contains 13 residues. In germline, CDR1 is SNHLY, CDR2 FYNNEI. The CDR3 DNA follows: TGTGCCAGTGGGACATTCTCCTACAATGAGCAGTTCTTC. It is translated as CASGTFSYNEQFF.

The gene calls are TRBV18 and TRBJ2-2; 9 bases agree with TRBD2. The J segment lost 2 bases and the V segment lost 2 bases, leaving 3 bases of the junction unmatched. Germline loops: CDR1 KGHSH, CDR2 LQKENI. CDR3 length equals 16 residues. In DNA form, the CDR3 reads TGTGCCAGCTCACCAGAACTAGCGGGTAACACCGGGGAGCTGTTTTTT. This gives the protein CASSPELAGNTGELFF.

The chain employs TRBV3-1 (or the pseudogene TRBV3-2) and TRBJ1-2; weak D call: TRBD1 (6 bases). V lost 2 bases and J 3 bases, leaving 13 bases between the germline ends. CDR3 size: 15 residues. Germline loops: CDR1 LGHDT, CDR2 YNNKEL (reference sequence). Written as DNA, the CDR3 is TGTGCCAGCAGCCAATACAGGGTAAAGGACTATGGCTACACCTTC. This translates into CASSQYRVKDYGYTF.

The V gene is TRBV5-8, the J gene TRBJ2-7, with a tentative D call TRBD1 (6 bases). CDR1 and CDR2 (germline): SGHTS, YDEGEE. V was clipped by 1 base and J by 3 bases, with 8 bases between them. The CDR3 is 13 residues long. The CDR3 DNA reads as TGTGCCAGCAGCTTGTCAGGGGTCTACGAGCAGTACTTC. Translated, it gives CASSLSGVYEQYF.

The CDR3 loop is CASSGAVQGTEAFF. CDR3 nucleotide sequence: TGTGCCAGCAGTGGAGCCGTTCAAGGGACTGAAGCTTTCTTT. This sequence joins TRBV2 and TRBJ1-1, with no clear D. The V end lost 4 bases, the J end lost 5 bases, and 14 bases lay between the germline ends. The germline gives CDR1 SNHLY, CDR2 FYNNEI. The CDR3 covers 14 residues.